A single T cell receptor (beta chain) is shown here with its context. Its antigen is undetermined. This sample is drawn from a study of cytomegalovirus exposure and HLA in healthy donors. Turning to the study itself: The 110 million or so unique TCR beta sequences, from about 179 million T cells, were found by an earlier analysis. Broader study findings: The later analysis indicated that the majority of CMV-associated TCR beta chains appeared HLA-restricted. Later analysis reportedly placed an Asian-associated ancestry cluster below the roughly 700-donor mean in N-insertions. Segments of the TCR beta V type were, in most cases, productive about 87% or about 30% of the time in an earlier analysis.

In the PCR, 60 Vbeta and 13 Jbeta primers were used. Assay used: immunoSEQ multiplex PCR; TCRdb lists only in-frame clones, some missing. The sample totals more than 60,000 clones. The CDR3 is made up of 13 amino acids. V lost 6 bases and J 3 bases, leaving 11 bases between the germline ends. Germline lookup yields CDR1 SNHLY and CDR2 FYNNEI. This chain joins TRBV2 and TRBJ1-2; D is unclear. The source is a boy under 18 in good health and CMV-seronegative. Sequenced sample: PBMCs. The CDR3 loop is CASSPRGDYGYTF. CDR3 nucleotides: TGTGCCAGCAGCCCTCGGGGTGACTATGGCTACACCTTC.